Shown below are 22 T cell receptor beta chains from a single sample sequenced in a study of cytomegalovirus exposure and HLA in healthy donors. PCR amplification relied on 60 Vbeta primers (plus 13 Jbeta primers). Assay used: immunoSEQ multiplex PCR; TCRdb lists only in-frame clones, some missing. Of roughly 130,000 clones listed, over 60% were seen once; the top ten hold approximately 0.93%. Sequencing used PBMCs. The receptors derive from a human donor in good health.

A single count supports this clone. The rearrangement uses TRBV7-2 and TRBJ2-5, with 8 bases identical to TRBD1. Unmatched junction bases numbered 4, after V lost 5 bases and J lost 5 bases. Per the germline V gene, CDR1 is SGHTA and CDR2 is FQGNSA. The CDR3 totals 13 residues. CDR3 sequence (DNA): TGTGCCAGCAGCACAGGACAGGGCGAGACCCAGTACTTC. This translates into CASSTGQGETQYF.

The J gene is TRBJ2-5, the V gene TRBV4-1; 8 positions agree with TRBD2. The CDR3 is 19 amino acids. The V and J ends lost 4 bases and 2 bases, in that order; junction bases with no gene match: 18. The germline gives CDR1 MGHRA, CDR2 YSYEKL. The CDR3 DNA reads TGCGCCAGCAGCCCCGTACCCGGGGGGGCTTCGGGCGTACAAGAGACCCAGTACTTC. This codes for CASSPVPGGASGVQETQYF.

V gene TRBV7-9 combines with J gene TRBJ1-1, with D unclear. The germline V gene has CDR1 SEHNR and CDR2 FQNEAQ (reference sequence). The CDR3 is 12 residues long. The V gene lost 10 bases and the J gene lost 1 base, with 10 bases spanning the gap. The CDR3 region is CATQFPNTEAFF. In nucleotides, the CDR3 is TGTGCCACCCAGTTCCCGAACACTGAAGCTTTCTTT.

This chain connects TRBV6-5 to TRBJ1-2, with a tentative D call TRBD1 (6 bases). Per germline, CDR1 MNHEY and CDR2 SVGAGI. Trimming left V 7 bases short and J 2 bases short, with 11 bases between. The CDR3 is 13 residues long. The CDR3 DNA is TGTGCCAGCAACAGGGATGGAAACTATGGCTACACCTTC. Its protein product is CASNRDGNYGYTF.

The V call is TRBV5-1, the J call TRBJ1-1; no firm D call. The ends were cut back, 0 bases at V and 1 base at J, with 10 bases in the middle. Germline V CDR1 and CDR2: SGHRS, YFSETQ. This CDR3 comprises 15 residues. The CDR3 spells CASSLAGGPNTEAFF. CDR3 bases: TGCGCCAGCAGCTTGGCCGGAGGGCCGAACACTGAAGCTTTCTTT. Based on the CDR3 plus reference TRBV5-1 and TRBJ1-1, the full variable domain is KAGVTQTPRYLIKTRGQQVTLSCSPISGHRSVSWYQQTPGQGLQFLFEYFSETQRNKGNFPGRFSGRQFSNSRSEMNVSTLELGDSALYLCASSLAGGPNTEAFFGQGTRLTVV.

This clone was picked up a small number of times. As DNA, the CDR3 is TGTGCCAGCAGTTCACTCGGTCCCCAATATTACAATGAGCAGTTCTTC. Translation gives CASSSLGPQYYNEQFF. V is TRBV27 and J is TRBJ2-1; D is unclear. Trimming shortened V by 4 bases and J by 4 bases, and 17 bases separated the two germline ends. The V gene's germline CDR1 is MNHEY and CDR2 SMNVEV (reference sequence). CDR3 length: 16 residues.

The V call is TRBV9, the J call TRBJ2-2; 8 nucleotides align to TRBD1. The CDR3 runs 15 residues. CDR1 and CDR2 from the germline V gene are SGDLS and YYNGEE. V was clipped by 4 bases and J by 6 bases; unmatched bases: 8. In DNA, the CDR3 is TGTGCCAGCAGCCCCAGGTGGACAGGGTCCGGGGAGCTGTTTTTT. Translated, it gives CASSPRWTGSGELFF.

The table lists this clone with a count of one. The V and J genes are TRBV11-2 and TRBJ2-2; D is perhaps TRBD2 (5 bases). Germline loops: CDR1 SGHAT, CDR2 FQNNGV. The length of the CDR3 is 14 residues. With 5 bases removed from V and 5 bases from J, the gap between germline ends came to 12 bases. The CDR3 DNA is TGTGCCAGCAGCCACACCACGGGAACCGGGGAGCTGTTTTTT. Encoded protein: CASSHTTGTGELFF.

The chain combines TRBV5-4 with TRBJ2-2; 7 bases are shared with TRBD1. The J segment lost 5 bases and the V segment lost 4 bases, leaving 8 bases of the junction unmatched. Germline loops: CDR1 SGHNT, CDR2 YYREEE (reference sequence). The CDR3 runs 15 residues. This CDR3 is CASSLWTGGTGELFF. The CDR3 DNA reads TGTGCCAGCAGCCTATGGACAGGAGGAACCGGGGAGCTGTTTTTT. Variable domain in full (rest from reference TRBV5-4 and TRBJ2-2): ETGVTQSPTHLIKTRGQQVTLRCSSQSGHNTVSWYQQALGQGPQFIFQYYREEENGRGNFPPRFSGLQFPNYSSELNVNALELDDSALYLCASSLWTGGTGELFFGEGSRLTVL.

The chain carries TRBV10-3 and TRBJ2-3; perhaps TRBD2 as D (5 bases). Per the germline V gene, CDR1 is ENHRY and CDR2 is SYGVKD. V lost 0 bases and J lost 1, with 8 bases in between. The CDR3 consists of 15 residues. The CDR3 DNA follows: TGTGCCATCAGTGAGTCGAGCGGTCGCACAGATACGCAGTATTTT. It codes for CAISESSGRTDTQYF.

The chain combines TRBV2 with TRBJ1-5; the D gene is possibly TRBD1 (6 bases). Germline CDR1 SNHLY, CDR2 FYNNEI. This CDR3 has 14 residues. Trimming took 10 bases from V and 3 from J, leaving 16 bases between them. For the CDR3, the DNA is TGTGCCACTCGCGATGGGGACATCAATCAGCCCCAGCATTTT. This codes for CATRDGDINQPQHF.

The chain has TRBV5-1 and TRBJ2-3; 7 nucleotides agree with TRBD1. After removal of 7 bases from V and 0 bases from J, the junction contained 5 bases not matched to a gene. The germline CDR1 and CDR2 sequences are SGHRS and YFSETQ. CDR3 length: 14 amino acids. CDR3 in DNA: TGCGCCAGCCAATTGACAGGGAGCACAGATACGCAGTATTTT. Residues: CASQLTGSTDTQYF.

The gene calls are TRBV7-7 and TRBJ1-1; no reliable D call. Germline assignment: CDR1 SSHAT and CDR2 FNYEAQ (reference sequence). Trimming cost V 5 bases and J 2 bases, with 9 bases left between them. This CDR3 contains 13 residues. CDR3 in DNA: TGTGCCAGCAGCCGACAAAGAAACACTGAAGCTTTCTTT. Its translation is CASSRQRNTEAFF. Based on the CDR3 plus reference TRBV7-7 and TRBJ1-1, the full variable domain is GAGVSQSPRYKVTKRGQDVTLRCDPISSHATLYWYQQALGQGPEFLTYFNYEAQPDKSGLPSDRFSAERPEGSISTLTIQRTEQRDSAMYRCASSRQRNTEAFFGQGTRLTVV.

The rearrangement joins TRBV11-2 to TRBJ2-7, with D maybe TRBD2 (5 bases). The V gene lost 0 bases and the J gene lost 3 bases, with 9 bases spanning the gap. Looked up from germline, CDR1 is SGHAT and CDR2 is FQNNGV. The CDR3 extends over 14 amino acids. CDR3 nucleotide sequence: TGTGCCAGCAGCTTAGATCTAGGGAGCTACGAGCAGTACTTC. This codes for CASSLDLGSYEQYF.

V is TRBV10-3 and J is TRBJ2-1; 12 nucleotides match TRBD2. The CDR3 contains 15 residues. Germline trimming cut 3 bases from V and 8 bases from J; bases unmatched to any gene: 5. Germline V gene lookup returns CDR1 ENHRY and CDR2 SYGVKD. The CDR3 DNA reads TGTGCCATCAGTGACTCTAGCGGGGGGGCCGATGAGCAGTTCTTC. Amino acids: CAISDSSGGADEQFF.

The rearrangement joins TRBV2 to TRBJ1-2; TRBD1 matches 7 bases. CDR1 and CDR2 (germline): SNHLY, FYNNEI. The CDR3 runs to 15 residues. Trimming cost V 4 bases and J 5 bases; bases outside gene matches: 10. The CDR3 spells CASSASGTAFYGYTF. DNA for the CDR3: TGTGCCAGCAGTGCCTCCGGGACAGCCTTTTATGGCTACACCTTC.

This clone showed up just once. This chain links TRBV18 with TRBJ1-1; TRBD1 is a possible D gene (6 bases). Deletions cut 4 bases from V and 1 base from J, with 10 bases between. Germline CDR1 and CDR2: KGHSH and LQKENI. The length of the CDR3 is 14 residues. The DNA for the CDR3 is TGTGCCAGCTCACTAAGGACAGAGAACACTGAAGCTTTCTTT. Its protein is CASSLRTENTEAFF.

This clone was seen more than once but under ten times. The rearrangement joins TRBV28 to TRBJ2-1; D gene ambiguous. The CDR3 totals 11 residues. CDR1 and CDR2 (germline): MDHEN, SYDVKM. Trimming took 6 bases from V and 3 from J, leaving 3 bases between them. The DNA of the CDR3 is TGTGCCAGCAGCCGCTACAATGAGCAGTTCTTC. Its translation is CASSRYNEQFF.

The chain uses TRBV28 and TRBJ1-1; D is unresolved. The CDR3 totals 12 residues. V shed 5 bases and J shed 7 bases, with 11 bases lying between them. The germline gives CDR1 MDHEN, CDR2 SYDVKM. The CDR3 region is CASSLEGGEAFF. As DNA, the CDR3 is TGTGCCAGCAGTCTGGAGGGAGGTGAAGCTTTCTTT.

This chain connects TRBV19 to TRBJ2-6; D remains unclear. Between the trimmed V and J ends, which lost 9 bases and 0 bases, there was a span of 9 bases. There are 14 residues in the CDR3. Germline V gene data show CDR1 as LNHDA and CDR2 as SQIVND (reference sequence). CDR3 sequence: CASRLRSGANVLTF. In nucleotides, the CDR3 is TGTGCCAGCAGATTACGCTCTGGGGCCAACGTCCTGACTTTC.

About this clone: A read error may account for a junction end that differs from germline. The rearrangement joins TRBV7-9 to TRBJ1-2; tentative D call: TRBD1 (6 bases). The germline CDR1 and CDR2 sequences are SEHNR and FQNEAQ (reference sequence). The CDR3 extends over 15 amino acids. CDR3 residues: CSSSLVGGAVGGYTF. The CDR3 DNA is TGTTCCAGCAGCTTAGTAGGGGGGGCAGTTGGCGGCTACACCTTC.

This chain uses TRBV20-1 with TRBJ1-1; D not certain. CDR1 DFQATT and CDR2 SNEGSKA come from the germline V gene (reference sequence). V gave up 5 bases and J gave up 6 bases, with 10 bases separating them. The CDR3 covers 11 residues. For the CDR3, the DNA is TGCAGTGCTTTCGACGAGGCTGAAGCTTTCTTT. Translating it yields CSAFDEAEAFF.